The next 7 T cell receptor beta chains were all read from a single sample in a study of blood T cell repertoires in COVID-19. Sequencing was performed with immunoSEQ multiplex PCR; in TCRdb, only in-frame clones are kept and a portion is missing. The table lists 250,000 to 350,000 clones, 86% of them singletons. The sequenced sample consisted of peripheral blood. These TCRs come from a woman in her 30s who had recovered from COVID-19.

The chain combines TRBV2 with TRBJ2-2, with a possible D match to TRBD1 (5 bases). Trimming stripped 8 bases from V and 3 bases from J, with 13 bases between. Looked up from germline, CDR1 is SNHLY and CDR2 is FYNNEI. The length of the CDR3 is 14 residues. The CDR3: CASLGQAYTGELFF. In DNA form, the CDR3 reads TGTGCCAGCCTGGGGCAGGCCTACACCGGGGAGCTGTTTTTT.

The V call is TRBV7-2, the J call TRBJ1-1; D is undetermined. Germline-derived CDR1 and CDR2 are SGHTA and FQGNSA. The CDR3 runs to 14 residues. Trimming removed 1 base from V and 2 bases from J, with 8 bases in between. The CDR3 sequence is CASSLDLFNTEAFF. Written as DNA, the CDR3 is TGTGCCAGCAGCTTAGACCTATTCAACACTGAAGCTTTCTTT.

The chain is built from TRBV5-4 and TRBJ2-2; D is undetermined. In germline, CDR1 is SGHNT, CDR2 YYREEE (reference sequence). CDR3 length: 14 residues. V lost 2 bases and J lost 1, with 6 bases in between. CDR3 sequence (DNA): TGTGCCAGCAGCTTTCCGGGGAACACCGGGGAGCTGTTTTTT. It specifies CASSFPGNTGELFF. The full variable domain, with the rest looked up from reference TRBV5-4 and TRBJ2-2, is ETGVTQSPTHLIKTRGQQVTLRCSSQSGHNTVSWYQQALGQGPQFIFQYYREEENGRGNFPPRFSGLQFPNYSSELNVNALELDDSALYLCASSFPGNTGELFFGEGSRLTVL.

The chain uses TRBV5-1 and TRBJ2-2, with 9 positions matching TRBD2. CDR1 is SGHRS and CDR2 is YFSETQ in the germline V gene. The CDR3 covers 15 residues. V shed 5 bases, J shed 7 bases, and the junction held 9 bases outside the gene matches. The CDR3 coding sequence is TGCGCCAGCAGGGAAAGGACTAGCGTCGGCGGGGAGCTGTTTTTT. It yields the protein CASRERTSVGGELFF.

The CDR3 protein is CASSLYDRGFRTGELFF. As DNA, the CDR3 is TGTGCCAGCAGTTTGTATGACAGGGGGTTTCGCACCGGGGAGCTGTTTTTT. V and J are TRBV28 and TRBJ2-2, with 9 bases that match TRBD1. In germline, CDR1 is MDHEN, CDR2 SYDVKM. V gave up 3 bases and J gave up 4 bases; unmatched junction bases: 9. The length of the CDR3 is 17 residues.

The chain is built from TRBV6-5 and TRBJ1-2, with TRBD1 identical over 7 bases. The CDR3 length is 15 residues. Germline V gives CDR1 MNHEY, CDR2 SVGAGI. After removal of 6 bases from V and 0 bases from J, the junction contained 7 bases not matched to a gene. Written as DNA, the CDR3 is TGTGCCAGCAGCCCCGACAGGGAAGCTAACTATGGCTACACCTTC. The encoded protein is CASSPDREANYGYTF.

The chain recombines TRBV4-2 with TRBJ2-5; maybe TRBD2 (5 bases). Trimming shortened V by 4 bases and J by 5 bases, and 11 bases separated the two germline ends. The CDR3 is made up of 13 amino acids. Germline CDR1 and CDR2: LGHNA and YNFKEQ. This chain's CDR3 is CASSLAGLETQYF. CDR3 nucleotide sequence: TGTGCCAGCAGCCTGGCGGGTCTGGAGACCCAGTACTTC.